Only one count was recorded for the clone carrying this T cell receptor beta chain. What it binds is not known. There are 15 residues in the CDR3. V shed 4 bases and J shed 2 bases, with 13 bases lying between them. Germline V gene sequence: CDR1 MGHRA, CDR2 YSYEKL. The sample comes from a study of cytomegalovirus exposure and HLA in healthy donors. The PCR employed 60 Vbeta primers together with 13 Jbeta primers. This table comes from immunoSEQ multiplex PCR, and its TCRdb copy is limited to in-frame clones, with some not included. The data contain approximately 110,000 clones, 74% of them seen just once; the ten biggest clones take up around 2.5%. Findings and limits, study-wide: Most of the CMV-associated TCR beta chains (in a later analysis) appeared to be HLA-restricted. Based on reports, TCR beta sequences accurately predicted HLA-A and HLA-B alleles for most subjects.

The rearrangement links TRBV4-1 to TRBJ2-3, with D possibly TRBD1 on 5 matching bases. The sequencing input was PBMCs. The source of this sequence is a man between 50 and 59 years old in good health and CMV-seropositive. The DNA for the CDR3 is TGCGCCAGCAGCCCCGACAGTTATTACACAGATACGCAGTATTTT. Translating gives CASSPDSYYTDTQYF.